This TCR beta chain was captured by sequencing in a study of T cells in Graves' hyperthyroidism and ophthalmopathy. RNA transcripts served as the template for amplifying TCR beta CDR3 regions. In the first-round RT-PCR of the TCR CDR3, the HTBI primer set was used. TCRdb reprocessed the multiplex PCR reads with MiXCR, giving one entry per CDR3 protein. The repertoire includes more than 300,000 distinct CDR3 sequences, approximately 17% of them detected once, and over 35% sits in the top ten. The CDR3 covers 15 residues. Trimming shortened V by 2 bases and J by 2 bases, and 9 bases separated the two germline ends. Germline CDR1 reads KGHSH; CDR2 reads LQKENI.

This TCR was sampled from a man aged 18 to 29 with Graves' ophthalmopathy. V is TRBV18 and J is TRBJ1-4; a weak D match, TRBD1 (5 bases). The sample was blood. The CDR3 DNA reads TGTGCCAGCTCACCAATCGGGACCACTAATGAAAAACTGTTTTTT. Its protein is CASSPIGTTNEKLFF. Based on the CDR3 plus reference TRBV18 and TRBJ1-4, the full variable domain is NAGVMQNPRHLVRRRGQEARLRCSPMKGHSHVYWYRQLPEEGLKFMVYLQKENIIDESGMPKERFSAEFPKEGPSILRIQQVVRGDSAAYFCASSPIGTTNEKLFFGSGTQLSVL.